This is a list of T cell receptor beta chains from one sample in a study of blood T cell repertoires in COVID-19. Libraries were prepared by immunoSEQ multiplex PCR; TCRdb keeps only in-frame clonotypes and omits some of them. The top ten clones hold about 9.6% of a sample with approximately 270,000 clones, about four fifths of them seen once. Specimen: peripheral blood. The receptors originated from a man at least 80 years old with acute or convalescent COVID-19. Both conserved end residues are part of each CDR3. A D gene is named only where the DNA matches it firmly. Size is stated for part of the rows, as once, few or many counts, or as a class when the clone is expanded.

>TRBJ1-4|-|16|few|TRBV28
CASSLLSYATNEKLFF
TGTGCCAGCAGTTTATTAAGCTATGCAACTAATGAAAAACTGTTTTTT
>TRBJ2-1|TRBD2|16|-|TRBV6-5
CASSYRGSGSYNEQFF
TGTGCCAGCAGTTACCGGGGTAGCGGGTCCTACAATGAGCAGTTCTTC
>TRBJ1-4|-|15|few|TRBV24-1
CATSDSTEYNEKLFF
TGTGCCACCAGTGATTCCACAGAATATAATGAAAAACTGTTTTTT
>TRBJ2-7|-|15|-|TRBV4-2
CASSQDGQVTYEQYF
TGTGCCAGCAGCCAAGATGGGCAGGTAACCTACGAGCAGTACTTC
>TRBJ2-5|TRBD2|17|-|TRBV5-1
CASSRNLAGTASETQYF
TGCGCCAGCAGCAGGAACTTAGCGGGAACTGCGAGCGAGACCCAGTACTTC
>TRBJ1-3|TRBD1|17|-|TRBV5-4
CASSSWDRAQTGNTIYF
TGTGCCAGCAGCAGCTGGGACAGGGCACAGACTGGAAACACCATATATTTT
>TRBJ1-6|TRBD1|16|-|TRBV28
CASSLTGQGFNSPLHF
TGTGCCAGCAGCCTAACCGGACAGGGATTTAATTCACCCCTCCACTTT
>TRBJ2-2|TRBD1|19|-|TRBV5-4
CASSLAFTGGRWGTGELFF
TGTGCCAGCAGCTTGGCCTTTACAGGGGGCAGGTGGGGCACCGGGGAGCTGTTTTTT
>TRBJ1-5|-|13|-|TRBV28
CASNGGGNQPQHF
TGTGCCAGCAATGGGGGAGGGAATCAGCCCCAGCATTTT
>TRBJ1-1|-|14|-|TRBV7-2
CASSLAREGVGAFF
TGTGCCAGCAGCTTAGCGCGGGAAGGGGTAGGAGCTTTCTTT
>TRBJ2-2|-|13|-|TRBV6-1
CASSQLSTGELFF
TGTGCCAGCAGCCAACTTTCCACCGGGGAGCTGTTTTTT
>TRBJ1-5|-|20|-|TRBV19
CASTSRPRSRGNYSNQPQHF
TGTGCCAGTACCAGTAGGCCCAGATCCCGGGGAAATTATAGCAATCAGCCCCAGCATTTT
>TRBJ2-1|-|15|-|TRBV6-5
CASRHDIGGYNEQFF
TGTGCCAGCAGACACGACATCGGGGGTTACAATGAGCAGTTCTTC
>TRBJ1-5|-|13|-|TRBV11-2
CASSLAQFSSQHF
TGTGCCAGCAGCTTAGCCCAGTTTTCGTCCCAGCATTTT
>TRBJ2-3|TRBD2|16|-|TRBV5-1
CASSLTGTSVTDTQYF
TGCGCCAGCAGCTTAACCGGGACTAGCGTGACAGATACGCAGTATTTT
>TRBJ1-2|-|11|-|TRBV6-6
CATSANYGYTF
TGTGCCACAAGCGCTAACTATGGCTACACCTTC
>TRBJ2-3|TRBD2|19|-|TRBV18
CASSPLRLAGGLNTDTQYF
TGTGCCAGCTCACCACTCAGACTAGCGGGAGGGCTTAACACAGATACGCAGTATTTT
>TRBJ2-2|-|12|-|TRBV28
CASFRGTGELFF
TGTGCCAGCTTTAGAGGCACCGGGGAGCTGTTTTTT
>TRBJ1-4|-|16|-|TRBV14
CASSQDWGEVNEKLFF
TGTGCCAGCAGCCAAGATTGGGGAGAGGTAAATGAAAAACTGTTTTTT
>TRBJ1-5|-|15|-|TRBV19
CASSARRGSCQPQHF
TGTGCCAGTAGTGCCCGACGAGGGAGTTGTCAGCCCCAGCATTTT
>TRBJ2-7|-|12|-|TRBV18
CASRGDSYEQYF
TGTGCCAGTCGTGGTGACAGCTACGAGCAGTACTTC
>TRBJ1-1|TRBD1|15|-|TRBV12-5
CASGQTPTGSNEAFF
TGTGCTAGTGGACAAACCCCGACAGGGTCAAACGAAGCTTTCTTT
>TRBJ2-3|-|14|-|TRBV7-9
CASSYREYADTQYF
TGTGCCAGCAGCTACCGGGAGTACGCAGATACGCAGTATTTT
>TRBJ1-5|TRBD1|14|-|TRBV6-5
CASSPTGGAQPQHF
TGTGCCAGCAGTCCAACAGGGGGCGCGCAGCCCCAGCATTTT
>TRBJ1-2|TRBD1|16|-|TRBV5-1
CASSLYGTGGKSGYTF
TGCGCCAGCAGCTTGTACGGGACAGGGGGAAAAAGTGGCTACACCTTC
>TRBJ2-7|-|11|-|TRBV10-2
CASRGTYEQYF
TGCGCCAGCCGAGGAACTTACGAGCAGTACTTC
>TRBJ2-5|-|11|-|TRBV5-1
CASSRGETQYF
TGCGCCAGCAGCCGGGGGGAGACCCAGTACTTC
>TRBJ1-1|-|15|-|TRBV30
CAWSFQGTLGTEAFF
TGTGCCTGGAGTTTTCAGGGGACCTTGGGAACTGAAGCTTTCTTT
>TRBJ2-7|-|16|-|TRBV21-1
CASSKARTGGIYEQYF
TGTGCCAGCAGCAAAGCCCGGACAGGGGGCATCTACGAGCAGTACTTC
>TRBJ2-7|TRBD1|17|-|TRBV3-1/TRBV3-2
CASSQDFQGQGRYEQYF
TGTGCCAGCAGCCAAGACTTCCAGGGACAGGGGCGCTACGAGCAGTACTTC
>TRBJ1-4|-|16|-|TRBV28
CASSLSGRATNEKLFF
TGTGCCAGCAGTTTATCGGGCAGGGCAACTAATGAAAAACTGTTTTTT
>TRBJ1-1|-|13|-|TRBV24-1
CATSDFGGTEAFF
TGTGCCACCAGTGATTTCGGGGGCACTGAAGCTTTCTTT
>TRBJ1-6|-|13|-|TRBV6-5
CATGGQQNSPLHF
TGTGCCACCGGGGGGCAGCAAAATTCACCCCTCCACTTT
>TRBJ2-7|TRBD2|15|-|TRBV19
CASSITLANGYEQYF
TGTGCCAGTAGTATAACACTAGCGAACGGATACGAGCAGTACTTC
>TRBJ1-1|-|13|-|TRBV11-2
CASSLYRNTEAFF
TGTGCCAGCAGCCTATACAGGAACACTGAAGCTTTCTTT
>TRBJ1-2|-|14|-|TRBV7-2
CASSLAMGARGYTF
TGTGCCAGCAGCTTAGCGATGGGGGCGAGGGGCTACACCTTC
>TRBJ2-2|TRBD1|14|-|TRBV2
CASRGDSYTGELFF
TGTGCCAGCAGGGGGGACAGCTACACCGGGGAGCTGTTTTTT
>TRBJ1-3|TRBD1|13|few|TRBV29-1
CSAGQGTGNTIYF
TGCAGCGCTGGACAGGGGACGGGAAACACCATATATTTT
>TRBJ2-1|-|15|-|TRBV2
CASTQGKYSYNEQFF
TGTGCCAGCACACAGGGAAAATACTCCTACAATGAGCAGTTCTTC
>TRBJ1-6|-|13|-|TRBV3-1/TRBV3-2
CASSLSQNSPLHF
TGTGCCAGCAGCCTAAGTCAGAATTCACCCCTCCACTTT
>TRBJ1-3|-|11|-|TRBV3-1/TRBV3-2
CASSSKAAIYF
TGTGCCAGCAGCTCAAAGGCGGCCATATATTTT
>TRBJ2-2|TRBD1|16|-|TRBV24-1
CATKREGTGGIGELFF
TGTGCCACCAAAAGGGAAGGGACAGGAGGGATCGGGGAGCTGTTTTTT
>TRBJ2-4|-|16|-|TRBV20-1
CSASSPGDLAKNIQYF
TGCAGTGCGAGTTCCCCGGGAGACCTAGCCAAAAACATTCAGTACTTC
>TRBJ2-1|TRBD1|15|-|TRBV6-5
CASSYSRQGEAEQFF
TGTGCCAGCAGTTACTCGAGGCAGGGGGAAGCTGAGCAGTTCTTC
>TRBJ2-2|TRBD1|15|-|TRBV5-4
CASSRPTGDTGELFF
TGTGCCAGCAGCAGGCCTACAGGGGACACCGGGGAGCTGTTTTTT
>TRBJ2-7|-|14|few|TRBV24-1
CATSDQRNYAEQYF
TGTGCCACCAGTGACCAGCGGAACTACGCCGAGCAGTACTTC
>TRBJ1-5|-|15|-|TRBV19
CASSTMDSHNQPQHF
TGTGCCAGTAGTACCATGGACAGCCACAATCAGCCCCAGCATTTT
>TRBJ1-1|TRBD1|13|few|TRBV2
CASRGTGGLEAFF
TGTGCCAGCAGGGGGACAGGGGGCCTTGAAGCTTTCTTT
>TRBJ2-7|-|18|-|TRBV7-5
CARSSVGTSGRVNYEQYF
TGTGCCAGAAGCTCCGTCGGGACTAGCGGGAGGGTTAACTACGAGCAGTACTTC
>TRBJ1-6|-|18|-|TRBV30
CAWSLREGFSGYNSPLHF
TGTGCCTGGAGTCTCCGGGAGGGATTTAGTGGCTATAATTCACCCCTCCACTTT
>TRBJ1-2|TRBD1|14|-|TRBV7-9
CASSLAGGAYGYTF
TGTGCCAGCAGCCTAGCAGGGGGCGCGTACGGCTACACCTTC
>TRBJ2-2|TRBD2|16|-|TRBV5-1
CASSLGSGGQTGELFF
TGCGCCAGCAGCTTGGGATCGGGAGGGCAAACCGGGGAGCTGTTTTTT
>TRBJ2-1|-|18|-|TRBV3-1/TRBV3-2
CASSQDGVVTLRNNEQFF
TGTGCCAGCAGCCAAGATGGTGTAGTGACCCTCAGGAACAATGAGCAGTTCTTC
>TRBJ1-3|-|14|-|TRBV28
CASSPGGIGNTIYF
TGTGCCAGCAGTCCGGGGGGTATAGGAAACACCATATATTTT
>TRBJ2-7|-|15|-|TRBV6-5
CASKTIDIWGHEQYF
TGTGCCAGCAAGACCATCGACATTTGGGGCCACGAGCAGTACTTC
>TRBJ2-5|-|10|few|TRBV20-1
CSASQETQYF
TGCAGTGCCTCCCAAGAGACCCAGTACTTC
>TRBJ2-3|TRBD2|14|-|TRBV4-1
CASSPGLGVVAQYF
TGCGCCAGCAGCCCGGGACTAGGAGTTGTCGCGCAGTATTTT
>TRBJ2-5|-|12|-|TRBV27
CASSNYQETQYF
TGTGCCAGCAGCAACTATCAAGAGACCCAGTACTTC
>TRBJ2-7|-|14|-|TRBV5-8
CASSLNHNSYEQYF
TGTGCCAGCAGCTTGAACCACAACAGCTACGAGCAGTACTTC
>TRBJ2-7|TRBD2|17|-|TRBV5-4
CASSILLTSGLTYEQYF
TGTGCCAGCAGCATCCTCCTGACTAGCGGGTTGACCTACGAGCAGTACTTC